This is a list of T cell receptor beta chains from one sample in a study of shared clonotypes between healthy human individuals. TCRdb's copy holds only in-frame clones and misses some; the assay was immunoSEQ multiplex PCR. This repertoire shows millions of clones, just over 90% found once; its top ten account for 0.39%. The sample comprised naive CD4+ T cells from PBMCs. The receptors derive from a man aged 18-30 years in good health. Some clones in this sample may be carry-over from other donors' samples. Both conserved end residues are trimmed from each CDR3.

cdr3_aa: SAVVYYGYT; v_call: TRBV20-1; j_call: TRBJ1-2
cdr3_aa: ASSPSLAGPYNEQF; v_call: TRBV5-4; j_call: TRBJ2-1
cdr3_aa: ASSLAVGGRSYNEQF; v_call: TRBV7-9; j_call: TRBJ2-1
cdr3_aa: ASSATTETQY; v_call: TRBV7-9; j_call: TRBJ2-5
cdr3_aa: ASSPNTEAF; v_call: TRBV2; j_call: TRBJ1-1
cdr3_aa: ASSQPTGSDTQY; v_call: TRBV5-1; j_call: TRBJ2-3
cdr3_aa: SALAKDTQY; v_call: TRBV20-1; j_call: TRBJ2-3
cdr3_aa: ASSQRGPEQY; v_call: TRBV10-1; j_call: TRBJ2-7
cdr3_aa: SARDTGDDEKLF; v_call: TRBV29-1; j_call: TRBJ1-4
cdr3_aa: ASRKTEGTEAF; v_call: TRBV2; j_call: TRBJ1-1
cdr3_aa: ASSLSGRQNTGELF; v_call: TRBV9; j_call: TRBJ2-2
cdr3_aa: ASSGALGGVNTGELF; v_call: TRBV19; j_call: TRBJ2-2
cdr3_aa: ASSQRSGPHYNEQF; v_call: TRBV23-1; j_call: TRBJ2-1
cdr3_aa: ASSLNRGLTGANVLT; v_call: TRBV7-3; j_call: TRBJ2-6
cdr3_aa: SARDRDEQF; v_call: TRBV20-1; j_call: TRBJ2-1
cdr3_aa: ASSQAREYYEQY; v_call: TRBV4-1; j_call: TRBJ2-7
cdr3_aa: ASSLGGRARRDTEAF; v_call: TRBV7-9; j_call: TRBJ1-1
cdr3_aa: AWTNGHFYGYT; v_call: TRBV30; j_call: TRBJ1-2
cdr3_aa: AISGRKGGGNTIY; v_call: TRBV10-3; j_call: TRBJ1-3
cdr3_aa: ASSLGHPGVTGELF; v_call: TRBV5-1; j_call: TRBJ2-2
cdr3_aa: ASSLDSGAGELF; v_call: TRBV7-9; j_call: TRBJ2-2
cdr3_aa: ASSVDPVPGEQY; v_call: TRBV9; j_call: TRBJ2-7
cdr3_aa: ASSYSTGQGAYEQY; v_call: TRBV6-5; j_call: TRBJ2-7
cdr3_aa: ASSLQTASYEQY; v_call: TRBV5-4; j_call: TRBJ2-7
cdr3_aa: ATSFHSGRAGTGELF; v_call: TRBV15; j_call: TRBJ2-2
cdr3_aa: ASSLNSNQPQH; v_call: TRBV11-1; j_call: TRBJ1-5
cdr3_aa: ASSPVLTSGPTSSAYEQY; v_call: TRBV5-1; j_call: TRBJ2-7
cdr3_aa: ASSLGSGGYT; v_call: TRBV5-4; j_call: TRBJ1-2
cdr3_aa: ASSFGRPPGELF; v_call: TRBV5-6; j_call: TRBJ2-2
cdr3_aa: ASSETAEAF; v_call: TRBV2; j_call: TRBJ1-1
cdr3_aa: ASSYGGVENIQY; v_call: TRBV6-6; j_call: TRBJ2-4
cdr3_aa: ASSTDRQVHEQY; v_call: TRBV2; j_call: TRBJ2-7
cdr3_aa: ASSPGTSGSSWTDTQY; v_call: TRBV7-9; j_call: TRBJ2-3
cdr3_aa: ASSPPRDTPRETQY; v_call: TRBV28; j_call: TRBJ2-5
cdr3_aa: ASSGGAGVPSGANVLT; v_call: TRBV27; j_call: TRBJ2-6
cdr3_aa: AVSTGTGRYNEQF; v_call: TRBV10-3; j_call: TRBJ2-1
cdr3_aa: AISENRLAGPSEQY; v_call: TRBV10-3; j_call: TRBJ2-7
cdr3_aa: ASSQQRENEQF; v_call: TRBV4-3; j_call: TRBJ2-1
cdr3_aa: ASSERAGSTGELF; v_call: TRBV7-2; j_call: TRBJ2-2
cdr3_aa: ASSLPLAAANTGELF; v_call: TRBV5-1; j_call: TRBJ2-2
cdr3_aa: ASSEFRDTEAF; v_call: TRBV2; j_call: TRBJ1-1
cdr3_aa: ASSYDSTFYEQY; v_call: TRBV6-5; j_call: TRBJ2-7
cdr3_aa: ASSDRGNTEAF; v_call: TRBV6-1; j_call: TRBJ1-1
cdr3_aa: ASSQEAGAMSAYTQY; v_call: TRBV4-3; j_call: TRBJ2-3
cdr3_aa: ASSFAGATDTQY; v_call: TRBV7-9; j_call: TRBJ2-3
cdr3_aa: ASSLESTGRGTEAF; v_call: TRBV5-1; j_call: TRBJ1-1
cdr3_aa: ASSVGDGSYEQY; v_call: TRBV2; j_call: TRBJ2-7